This TCR beta chain was found in a study of T cell responses to AZD1222 COVID-19 vaccine (dated by TCRdb to the early 2020s). With regard to the full study: AZD1222 recipients given second doses at about 4 weeks or at about 12 weeks were pooled, since spike-specific TCR depth and breadth were not found to differ between the two schedules. TCR sequencing was performed for 230 to 250 trial participants, of whom about 200 were given two doses of AZD1222 and around 26 were given two doses of MenACWY control vaccine. Enrollment into the trials was organized by age into subgroups of 18-55, 56-69 and 70-plus years, and those subgroups contained approximately 160, 26 and 62 TCR-sequenced participants, respectively. General study outcomes and caveats: The whole spike protein was spanned by vaccine-associated CD4 TCRs, and dominant responses were seen in regions 160-218 and 743-854. In the small 56-69-year group, the increase in depth fell short of significance, most likely because of low power. Conclusions about previously exposed vaccinees are limited, since just five to seven AZD1222 recipients were seropositive for SARS-CoV-2 at baseline. Spike-specific TCR breadth and depth rose significantly after two AZD1222 doses compared with day 0 and with MenACWY recipients. Epitopes outside the regions mutated in the B.1.351 and B.1.1.7 variants were reportedly recognized by nearly half of the unique spike-specific TCRs. Participants were mostly white British and included more females than males, and it was suggested by the authors that clonal diversity may have been underestimated. Because no day 14 peak-response samples were available, the repertoires could be characterized only after the peak T cell response.

The CDR3 regions of human TCRbeta chains were analyzed by immunosequencing. As for the original processing: Repertoire TCRs were checked for matches against a reference library of SARS-CoV-2-specific TCRs that had been generated using the MIRA antigen-specificity platform. Breadth was defined as the fraction of unique TCRs that were SARS-CoV-2-associated. Depth was defined as the fraction of total T cells that were SARS-CoV-2-associated. Each spike-specific TCR was assigned to its reactive spike region and to a CD4 or CD8 class using the MIRA data. Log10-transformed breadth and depth values were compared by one-way ANOVA with Sidak's multiple comparisons tests. The clones in this table, taken by TCRdb from immuneACCESS, are in-frame only. Not every clone is retained; where verified, under half of the shortfall comes from an unresolved V gene, and the cause of the rest is unknown. Clonal size and the V and J genes are those of that table, whereas D and trimming came from the DNA. For this sample there are roughly 110,000 clones; around 90% appear just once. Of the sample, about 20% falls within the top ten clones.

The time point label, as the study defines it: baseline before first vaccination. Vaccinee samples were obtained from the UK trials COV001 and COV002, which included a single-blind randomized controlled phase 2/3 trial of AZD1222 (ChAdOx1 nCoV-19) in healthy adults. For TCRbeta chain sequencing, PBMC samples were collected from trial participants at day 0 and at day 28 after the second dose. On this clone itself: This clone's antigen is unknown. No base-level quality is on record; no much larger clone is a single base apart.

Sequencing used peripheral blood, obtained on day 0 of AZD1222 vaccination. The sequence was obtained from an adult in good health.

The encoded CDR3 is CASSFQGARETQYF. The sequenced DNA: TGTGCCAGCAGTTTTCAGGGTGCGAGGGAGACCCAGTACTTC. This chain is built from TRBV5-4 and TRBJ2-5; a tentative D match to TRBD1 spans 5 bases. Its CDR3 holds 14 amino acids, cysteine through phenylalanine. Of all the DNA, just the CDR3 is kept, 42 bases in frame from base 1. In the germline V gene (reference sequence), CDR1 corresponds to SGHNT and CDR2 to YYREEE. V was cut back by 5 bases and J by 5 bases, leaving a gap of 16 bases between them.